This TCR beta chain was recovered during a study of cytomegalovirus exposure and HLA in healthy donors. General study findings and limits: Most subjects had HLA-A and HLA-B alleles reportedly predicted accurately by TCR beta sequences. Compared with the roughly 730-donor mean, an Asian-associated ancestry cluster reportedly had fewer N-insertions, according to a later analysis. Indistinguishable V segments such as TRBV6-2 and TRBV6-3 were excluded.

Vbeta (60) and Jbeta (13) primers were used in the PCR. Sequenced by immunoSEQ multiplex PCR; TCRdb stores in-frame clones only, minus some. Seen here are over 150,000 clones, less than 85% observed once, and the top ten hold under 5%. Unrecorded immune exposure was likely among donors, who were nominally healthy when sampled. The CDR3 consists of 14 residues. V trimming: 3 bases; J trimming: 6 bases; junction bases outside the gene matches: 2. CDR1 is LNHDA, CDR2 SQIVND, per germline (reference sequence). Turning to this clone: The antigen is not known.

The chain has TRBV19 and TRBJ2-1; 10 nucleotides line up with TRBD2. Material: PBMCs. This TCR derives from a man younger than 35 in good health and CMV-seronegative. The DNA of the CDR3 is TGTGCCAGTAGTATGTTAGCGGGGGGCAATGAGCAGTTCTTC. The encoded protein is CASSMLAGGNEQFF.